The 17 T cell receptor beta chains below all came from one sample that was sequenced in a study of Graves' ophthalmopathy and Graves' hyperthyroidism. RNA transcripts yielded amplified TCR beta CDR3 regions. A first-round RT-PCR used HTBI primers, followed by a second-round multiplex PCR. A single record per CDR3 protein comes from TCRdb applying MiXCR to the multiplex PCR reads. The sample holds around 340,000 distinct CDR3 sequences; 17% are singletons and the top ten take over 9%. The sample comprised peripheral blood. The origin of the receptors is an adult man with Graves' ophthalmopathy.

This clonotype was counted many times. As DNA, the CDR3 is TGTGCCAGCCGCCGGGACAGTGACTATCAGCCCCAGCATTTT. Its protein is CASRRDSDYQPQHF. This chain connects TRBV12-3 or TRBV12-4 to TRBJ1-5; 7 bases align to TRBD1. CDR3 length equals 14 residues. With V trimmed by 8 bases and J by 5 bases, 9 bases remained unmatched.

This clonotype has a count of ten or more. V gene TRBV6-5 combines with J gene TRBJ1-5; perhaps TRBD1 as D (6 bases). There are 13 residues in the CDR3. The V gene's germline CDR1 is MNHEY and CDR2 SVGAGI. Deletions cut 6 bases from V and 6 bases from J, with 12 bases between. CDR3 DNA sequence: TGTGCCAGCAGACAAGGGGGTGGTCAGCCCCAGCATTTT. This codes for CASRQGGGQPQHF.

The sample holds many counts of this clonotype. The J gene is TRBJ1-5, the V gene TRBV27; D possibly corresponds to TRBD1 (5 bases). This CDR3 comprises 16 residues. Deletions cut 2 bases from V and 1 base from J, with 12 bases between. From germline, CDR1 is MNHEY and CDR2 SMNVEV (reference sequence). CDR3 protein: CASSLGGVQSNQPQHF. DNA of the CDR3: TGTGCCAGCAGTTTAGGAGGGGTCCAGAGCAATCAGCCCCAGCATTTT.

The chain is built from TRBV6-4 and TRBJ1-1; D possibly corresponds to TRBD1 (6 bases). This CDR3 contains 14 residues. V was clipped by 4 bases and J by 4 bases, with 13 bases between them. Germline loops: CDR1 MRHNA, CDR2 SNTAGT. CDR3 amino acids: CASSVEGGGTEAFF. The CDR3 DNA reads TGTGCCAGCAGTGTCGAGGGAGGGGGCACTGAAGCTTTCTTT.

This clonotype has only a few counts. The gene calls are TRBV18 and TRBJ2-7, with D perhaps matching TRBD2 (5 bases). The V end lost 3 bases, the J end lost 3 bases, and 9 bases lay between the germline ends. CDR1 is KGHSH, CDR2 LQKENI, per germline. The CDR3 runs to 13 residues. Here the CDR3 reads CASSPGSHYEQYF. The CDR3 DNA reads TGTGCCAGCTCACCGGGGAGCCACTACGAGCAGTACTTC. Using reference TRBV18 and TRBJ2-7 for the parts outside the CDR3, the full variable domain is NAGVMQNPRHLVRRRGQEARLRCSPMKGHSHVYWYRQLPEEGLKFMVYLQKENIIDESGMPKERFSAEFPKEGPSILRIQQVVRGDSAAYFCASSPGSHYEQYFGPGTRLTVT.

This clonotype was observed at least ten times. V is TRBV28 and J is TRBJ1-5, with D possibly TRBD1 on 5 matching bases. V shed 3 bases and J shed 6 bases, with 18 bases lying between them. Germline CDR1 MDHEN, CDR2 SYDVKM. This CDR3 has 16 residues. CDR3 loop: CASSFPRGRDGQPQHF. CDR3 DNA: TGTGCCAGCAGTTTCCCTAGGGGCAGGGACGGTCAGCCCCAGCATTTT.

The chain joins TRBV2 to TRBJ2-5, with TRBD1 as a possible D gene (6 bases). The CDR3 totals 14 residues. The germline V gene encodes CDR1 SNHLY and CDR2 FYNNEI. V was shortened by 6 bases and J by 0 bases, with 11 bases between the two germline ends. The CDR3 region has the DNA TGTGCCAGCAGGTCGGACAGTTACCAAGAGACCCAGTACTTC. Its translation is CASRSDSYQETQYF.

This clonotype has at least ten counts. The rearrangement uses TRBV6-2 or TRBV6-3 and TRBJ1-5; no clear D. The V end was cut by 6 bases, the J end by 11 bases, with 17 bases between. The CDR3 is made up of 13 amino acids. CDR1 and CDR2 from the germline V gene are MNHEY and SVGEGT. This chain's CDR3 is CASSLAFFRAQHF. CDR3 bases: TGTGCCAGCAGCCTCGCTTTTTTTCGAGCCCAGCATTTT.

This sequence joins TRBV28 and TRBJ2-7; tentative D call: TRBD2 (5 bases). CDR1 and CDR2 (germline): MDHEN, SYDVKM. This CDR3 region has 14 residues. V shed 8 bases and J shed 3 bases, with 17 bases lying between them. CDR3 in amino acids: CASRMNRGFYEQYF. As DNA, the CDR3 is TGTGCCAGCCGCATGAACCGGGGTTTCTACGAGCAGTACTTC.

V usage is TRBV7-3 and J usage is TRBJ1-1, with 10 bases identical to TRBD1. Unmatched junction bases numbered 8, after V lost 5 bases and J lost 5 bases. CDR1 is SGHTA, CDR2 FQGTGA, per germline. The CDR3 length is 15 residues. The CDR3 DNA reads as TGTGCCAGCAGCATGGGACAGGGGATCCCAACTGAAGCTTTCTTT. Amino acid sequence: CASSMGQGIPTEAFF.

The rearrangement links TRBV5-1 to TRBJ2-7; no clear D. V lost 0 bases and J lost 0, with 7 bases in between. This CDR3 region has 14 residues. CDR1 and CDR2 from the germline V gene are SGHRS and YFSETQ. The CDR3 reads CASSLGQFSYEQYF. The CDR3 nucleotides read TGCGCCAGCAGCTTGGGACAATTCTCCTACGAGCAGTACTTC. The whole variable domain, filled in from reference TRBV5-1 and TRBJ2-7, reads KAGVTQTPRYLIKTRGQQVTLSCSPISGHRSVSWYQQTPGQGLQFLFEYFSETQRNKGNFPGRFSGRQFSNSRSEMNVSTLELGDSALYLCASSLGQFSYEQYFGPGTRLTVT.

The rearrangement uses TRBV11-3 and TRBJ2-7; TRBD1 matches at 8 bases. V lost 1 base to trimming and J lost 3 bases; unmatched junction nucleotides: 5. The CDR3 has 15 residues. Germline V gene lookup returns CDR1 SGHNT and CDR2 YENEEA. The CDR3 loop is CASSLAFGQGYEQYF. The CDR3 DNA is TGTGCCAGCAGCTTAGCGTTCGGACAGGGCTACGAGCAGTACTTC.

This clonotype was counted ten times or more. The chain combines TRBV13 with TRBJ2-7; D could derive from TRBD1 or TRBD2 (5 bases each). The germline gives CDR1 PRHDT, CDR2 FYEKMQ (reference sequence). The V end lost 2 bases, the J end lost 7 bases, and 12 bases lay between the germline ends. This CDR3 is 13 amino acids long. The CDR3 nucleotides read TGTGCCAGCAGCTTAAAGTGGGGGTCGGAGCAGTACTTC. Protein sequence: CASSLKWGSEQYF. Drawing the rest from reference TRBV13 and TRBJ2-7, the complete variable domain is AAGVIQSPRHLIKEKRETATLKCYPIPRHDTVYWYQQGPGQDPQFLISFYEKMQSDKGSIPDRFSAQQFSDYHSELNMSSLELGDSALYFCASSLKWGSEQYFGPGTRLTVT.

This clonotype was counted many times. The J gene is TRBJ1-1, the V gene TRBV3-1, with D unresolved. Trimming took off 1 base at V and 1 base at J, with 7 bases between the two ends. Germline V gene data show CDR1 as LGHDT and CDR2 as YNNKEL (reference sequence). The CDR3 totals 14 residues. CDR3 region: CASSQGSQNTEAFF. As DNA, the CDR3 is TGTGCCAGCAGCCAAGGTTCACAGAACACTGAAGCTTTCTTT.

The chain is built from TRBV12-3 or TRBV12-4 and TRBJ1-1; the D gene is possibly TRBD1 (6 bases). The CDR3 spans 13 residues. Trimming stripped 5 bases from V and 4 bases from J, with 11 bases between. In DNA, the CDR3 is TGTGCCAGCAGTGGAGTAGGGGGCACTGAAGCTTTCTTT. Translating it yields CASSGVGGTEAFF.

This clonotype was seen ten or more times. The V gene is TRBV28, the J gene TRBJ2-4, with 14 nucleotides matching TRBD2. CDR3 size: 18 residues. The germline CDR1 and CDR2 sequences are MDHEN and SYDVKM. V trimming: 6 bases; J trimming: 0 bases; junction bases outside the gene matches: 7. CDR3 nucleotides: TGTGCCAGCAGCCCGACTAGCGGGGGGGCTCTAGCCAAAAACATTCAGTACTTC. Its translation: CASSPTSGGALAKNIQYF.

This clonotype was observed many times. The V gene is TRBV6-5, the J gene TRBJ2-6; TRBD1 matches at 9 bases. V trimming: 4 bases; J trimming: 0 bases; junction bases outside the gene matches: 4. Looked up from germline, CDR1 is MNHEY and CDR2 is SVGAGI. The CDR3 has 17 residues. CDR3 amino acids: CASSWGTGNSGANVLTF. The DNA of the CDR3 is TGTGCCAGCAGTTGGGGGACAGGGAACTCTGGGGCCAACGTCCTGACTTTC.